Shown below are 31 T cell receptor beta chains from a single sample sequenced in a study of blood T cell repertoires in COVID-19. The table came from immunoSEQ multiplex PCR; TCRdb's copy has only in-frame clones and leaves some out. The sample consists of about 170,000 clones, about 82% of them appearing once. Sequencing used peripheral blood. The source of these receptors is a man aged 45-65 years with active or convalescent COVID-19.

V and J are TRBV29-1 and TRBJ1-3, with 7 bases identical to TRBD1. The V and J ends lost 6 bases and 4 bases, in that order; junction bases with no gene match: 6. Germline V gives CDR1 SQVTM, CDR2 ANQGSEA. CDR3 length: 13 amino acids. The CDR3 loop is CSVDPGQGNTIYF. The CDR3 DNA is TGCAGCGTAGACCCGGGACAGGGAAACACCATATATTTT.

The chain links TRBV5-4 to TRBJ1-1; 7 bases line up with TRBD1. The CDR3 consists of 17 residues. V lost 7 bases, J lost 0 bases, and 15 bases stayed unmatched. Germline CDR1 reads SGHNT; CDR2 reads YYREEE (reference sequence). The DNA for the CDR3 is TGTGCCAGCCACGGGGGACCGGGACAGTTCATGAACACTGAAGCTTTCTTT. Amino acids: CASHGGPGQFMNTEAFF.

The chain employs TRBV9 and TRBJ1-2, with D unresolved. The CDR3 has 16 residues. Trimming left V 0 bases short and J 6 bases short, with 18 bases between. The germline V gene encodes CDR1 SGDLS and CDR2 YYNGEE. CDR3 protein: CASSVVSPETYHGYTF. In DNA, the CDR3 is TGTGCCAGCAGCGTAGTCTCCCCGGAGACTTACCATGGCTACACCTTC.

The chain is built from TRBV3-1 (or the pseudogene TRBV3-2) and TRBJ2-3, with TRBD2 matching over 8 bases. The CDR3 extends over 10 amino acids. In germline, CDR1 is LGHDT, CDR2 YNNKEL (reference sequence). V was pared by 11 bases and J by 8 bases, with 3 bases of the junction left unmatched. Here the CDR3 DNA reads TGTGCCCTCGCGGGGGGTACGCAGTATTTT. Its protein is CALAGGTQYF.

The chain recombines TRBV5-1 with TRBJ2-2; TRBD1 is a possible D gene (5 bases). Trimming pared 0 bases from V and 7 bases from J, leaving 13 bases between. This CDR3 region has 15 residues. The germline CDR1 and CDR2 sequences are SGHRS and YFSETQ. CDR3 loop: CASSLGQGRVGELFF. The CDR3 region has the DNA TGCGCCAGCAGCTTGGGCCAGGGCCGGGTCGGGGAGCTGTTTTTT.

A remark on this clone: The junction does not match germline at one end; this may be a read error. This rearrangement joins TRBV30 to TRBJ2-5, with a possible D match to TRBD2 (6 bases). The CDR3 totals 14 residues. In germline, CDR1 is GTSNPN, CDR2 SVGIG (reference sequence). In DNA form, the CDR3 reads TGTGCCCTGCTCGGGAGACTGGACCAAGCGACCCAGTACTTC. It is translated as CALLGRLDQATQYF.

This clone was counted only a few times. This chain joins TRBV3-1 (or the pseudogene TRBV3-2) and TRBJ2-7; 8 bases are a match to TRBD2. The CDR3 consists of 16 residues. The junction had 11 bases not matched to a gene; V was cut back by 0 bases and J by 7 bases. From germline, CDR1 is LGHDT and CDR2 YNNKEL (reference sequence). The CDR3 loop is CASSQDILAGKGEQYF. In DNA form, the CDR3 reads TGTGCCAGCAGCCAAGATATATTAGCGGGAAAGGGTGAGCAGTACTTC.

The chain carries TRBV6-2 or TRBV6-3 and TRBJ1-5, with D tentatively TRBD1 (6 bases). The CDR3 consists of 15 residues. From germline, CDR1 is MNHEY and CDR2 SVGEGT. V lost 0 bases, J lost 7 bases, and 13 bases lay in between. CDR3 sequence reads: CASSYSNRVNQPQHF. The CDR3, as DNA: TGTGCCAGCAGTTACTCGAACAGGGTTAACCAGCCCCAGCATTTT.

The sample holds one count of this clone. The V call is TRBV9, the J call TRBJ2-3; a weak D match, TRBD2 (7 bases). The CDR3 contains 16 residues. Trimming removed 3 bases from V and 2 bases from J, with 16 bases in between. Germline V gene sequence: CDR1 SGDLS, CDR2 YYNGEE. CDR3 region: CASSAGRQGTTDTQYF. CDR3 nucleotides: TGTGCCAGCAGCGCCGGGAGGCAGGGGACCACAGATACGCAGTATTTT.

CDR3 sequence: CASSPGEGAKNIQYF. In nucleotides, the CDR3 is TGTGCCAGCTCACCCGGGGAGGGGGCCAAAAACATTCAGTACTTC. The chain combines TRBV18 with TRBJ2-4, with 7 bases matching TRBD2. J was trimmed by 1 base and V by 3 bases; bases with no gene match: 3. This CDR3 has 15 amino acids. Germline CDR1 reads KGHSH; CDR2 reads LQKENI.

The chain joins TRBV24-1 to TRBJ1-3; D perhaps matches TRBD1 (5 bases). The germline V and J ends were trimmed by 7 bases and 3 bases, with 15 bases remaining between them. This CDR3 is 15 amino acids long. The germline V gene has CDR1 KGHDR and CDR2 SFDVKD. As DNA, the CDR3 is TGTGCCACCAGCGATGGGACTGCAGGTGGAAACACCATATATTTT. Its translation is CATSDGTAGGNTIYF.

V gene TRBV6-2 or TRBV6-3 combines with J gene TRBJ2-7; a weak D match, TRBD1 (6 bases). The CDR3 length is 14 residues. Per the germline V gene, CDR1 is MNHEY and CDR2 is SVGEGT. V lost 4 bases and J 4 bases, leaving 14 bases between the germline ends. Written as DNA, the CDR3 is TGTGCCAGCAGTTTATCAGGGGCGGGTTACGAGCAGTACTTC. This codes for CASSLSGAGYEQYF.

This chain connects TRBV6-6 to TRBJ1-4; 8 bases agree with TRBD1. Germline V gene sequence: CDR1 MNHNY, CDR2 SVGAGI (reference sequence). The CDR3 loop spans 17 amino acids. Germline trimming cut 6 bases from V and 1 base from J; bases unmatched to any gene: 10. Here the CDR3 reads CASSRGQGMGTNEKLFF. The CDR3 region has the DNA TGTGCCAGCAGCCGAGGACAGGGTATGGGAACTAATGAAAAACTGTTTTTT.

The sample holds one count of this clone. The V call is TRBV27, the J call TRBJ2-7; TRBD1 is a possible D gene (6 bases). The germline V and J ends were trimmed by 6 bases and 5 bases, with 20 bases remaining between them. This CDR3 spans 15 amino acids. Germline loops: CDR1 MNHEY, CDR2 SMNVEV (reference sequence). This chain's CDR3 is CASRLLQGTANEQYF. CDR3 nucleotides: TGTGCCAGCAGACTACTACAGGGAACAGCGAACGAGCAGTACTTC.

CDR3 sequence: CASSPGLAEEKLFF. The CDR3 DNA sequence: TGTGCCAGCAGCCCAGGGTTGGCGGAAGAAAAACTGTTTTTT. The chain has TRBV7-9 and TRBJ1-4, with a weak D call TRBD1 (5 bases). Germline assignment: CDR1 SEHNR and CDR2 FQNEAQ (reference sequence). The CDR3 runs to 14 residues. Trimming stripped 5 bases from V and 8 bases from J, with 15 bases between. Looking up the rest from reference TRBV7-9 and TRBJ1-4 gives the full variable domain: DTGVSQNPRHKITKRGQNVTFRCDPISEHNRLYWYRQTLGQGPEFLTYFQNEAQLEKSRLLSDRFSAERPKGSFSTLEIQRTEQGDSAMYLCASSPGLAEEKLFFGSGTQLSVL.

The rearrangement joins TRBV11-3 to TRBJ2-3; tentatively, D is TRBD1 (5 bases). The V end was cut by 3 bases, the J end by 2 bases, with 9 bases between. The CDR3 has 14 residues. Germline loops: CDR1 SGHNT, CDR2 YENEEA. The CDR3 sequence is CASSLGRSTDTQYF. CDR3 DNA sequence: TGTGCCAGCAGCTTGGGGCGGTCCACAGATACGCAGTATTTT. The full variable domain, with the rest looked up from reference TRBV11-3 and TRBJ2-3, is EAGVVQSPRYKIIEKKQPVAFWCNPISGHNTLYWYLQNLGQGPELLIRYENEEAVDDSQLPKDRFSAERLKGVDSTLKIQPAELGDSAVYLCASSLGRSTDTQYFGPGTRLTVL.

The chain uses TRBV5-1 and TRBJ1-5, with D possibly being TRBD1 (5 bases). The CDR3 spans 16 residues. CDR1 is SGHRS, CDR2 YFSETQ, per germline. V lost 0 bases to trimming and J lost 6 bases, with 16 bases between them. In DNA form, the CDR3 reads TGCGCCAGCAGCTTGGAAGTCAGGGCGGAAGGTCAGCCCCAGCATTTT. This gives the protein CASSLEVRAEGQPQHF.

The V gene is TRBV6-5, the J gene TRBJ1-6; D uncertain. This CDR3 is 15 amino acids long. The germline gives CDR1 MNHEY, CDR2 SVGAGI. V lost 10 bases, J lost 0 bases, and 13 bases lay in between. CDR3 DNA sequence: TGTGCCACCAATTTCGAGAGCTCCTATAATTCACCCCTCCACTTT. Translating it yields CATNFESSYNSPLHF.

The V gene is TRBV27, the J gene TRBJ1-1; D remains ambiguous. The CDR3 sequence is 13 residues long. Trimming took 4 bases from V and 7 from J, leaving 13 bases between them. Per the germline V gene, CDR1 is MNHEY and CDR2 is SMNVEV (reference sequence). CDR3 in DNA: TGTGCCAGCAGTTCCACACGGACTTATGAAGCTTTCTTT. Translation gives CASSSTRTYEAFF.

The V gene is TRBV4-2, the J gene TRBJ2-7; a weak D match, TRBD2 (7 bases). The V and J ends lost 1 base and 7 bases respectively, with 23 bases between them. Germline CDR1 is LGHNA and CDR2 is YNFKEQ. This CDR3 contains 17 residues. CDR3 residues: CASSQVIQGGGFREQYF. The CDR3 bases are TGTGCCAGCAGCCAAGTAATCCAGGGAGGGGGGTTTAGAGAGCAGTACTTC.

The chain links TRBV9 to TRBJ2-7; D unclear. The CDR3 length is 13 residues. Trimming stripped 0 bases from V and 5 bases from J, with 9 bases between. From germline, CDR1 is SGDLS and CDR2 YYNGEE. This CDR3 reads CASSVAPSDEQYF. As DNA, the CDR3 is TGTGCCAGCAGCGTAGCCCCCAGCGACGAGCAGTACTTC.

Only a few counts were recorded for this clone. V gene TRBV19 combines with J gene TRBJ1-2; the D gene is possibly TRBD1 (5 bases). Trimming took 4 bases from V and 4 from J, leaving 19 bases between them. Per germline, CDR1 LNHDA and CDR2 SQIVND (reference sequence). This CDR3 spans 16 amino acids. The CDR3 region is CASSTVGAGLGYGYTF. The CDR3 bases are TGTGCCAGTAGTACTGTGGGTGCAGGGTTAGGCTATGGCTACACCTTC.

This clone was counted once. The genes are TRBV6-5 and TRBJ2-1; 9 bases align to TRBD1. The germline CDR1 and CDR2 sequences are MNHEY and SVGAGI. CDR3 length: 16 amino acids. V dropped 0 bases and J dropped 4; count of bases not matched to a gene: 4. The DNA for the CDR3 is TGTGCCAGCAGTTACTCTCGGGACAGGGTTTACAATGAGCAGTTCTTC. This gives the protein CASSYSRDRVYNEQFF.

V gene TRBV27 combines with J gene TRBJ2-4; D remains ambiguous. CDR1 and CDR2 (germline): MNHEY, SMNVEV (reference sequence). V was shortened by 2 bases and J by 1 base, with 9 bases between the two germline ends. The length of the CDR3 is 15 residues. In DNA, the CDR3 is TGTGCCAGCAGTTTACTGTCCCGGGCCAAAAACATTCAGTACTTC. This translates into CASSLLSRAKNIQYF.

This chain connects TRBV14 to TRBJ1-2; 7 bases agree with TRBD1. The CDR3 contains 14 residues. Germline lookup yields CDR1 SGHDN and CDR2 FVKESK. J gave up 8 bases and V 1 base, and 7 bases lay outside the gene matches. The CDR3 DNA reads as TGTGCCAGCAGCCAAGTGAGGGGGCTGCGCGGCTACACCTTC. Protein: CASSQVRGLRGYTF.

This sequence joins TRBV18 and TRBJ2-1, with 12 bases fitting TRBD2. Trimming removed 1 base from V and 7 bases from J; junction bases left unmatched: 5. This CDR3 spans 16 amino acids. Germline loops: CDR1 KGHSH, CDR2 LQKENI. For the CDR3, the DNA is TGTGCCAGCTCACCACGGACTAGCGGGACCGGGAATGAGCAGTTCTTC. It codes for CASSPRTSGTGNEQFF.

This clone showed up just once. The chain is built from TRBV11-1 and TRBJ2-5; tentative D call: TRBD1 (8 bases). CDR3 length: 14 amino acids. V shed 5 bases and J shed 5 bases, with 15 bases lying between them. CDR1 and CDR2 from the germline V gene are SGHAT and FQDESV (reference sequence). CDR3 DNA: TGTGCCAGCAGCCCTGGACAGGGAGGGGAGACCCAGTACTTC. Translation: CASSPGQGGETQYF.

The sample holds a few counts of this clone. CDR3 protein: CASSPTSGSYEQYF. DNA of the CDR3: TGTGCCAGCAGCCCCACTAGCGGGAGCTACGAGCAGTACTTC. The V gene is TRBV7-2, the J gene TRBJ2-7, with TRBD2 matching 11 bases. CDR3 length: 14 amino acids. The V segment lost 5 bases and the J segment 3 bases; nucleotides outside the gene matches: 3. Germline-derived CDR1 and CDR2 are SGHTA and FQGNSA.

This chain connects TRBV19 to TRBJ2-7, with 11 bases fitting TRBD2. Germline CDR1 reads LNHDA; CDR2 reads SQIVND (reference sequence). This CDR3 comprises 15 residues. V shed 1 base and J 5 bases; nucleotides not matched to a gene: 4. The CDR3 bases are TGTGCCAGTAGTATAGGACTAGCGGGGTTTCACGAGCAGTACTTC. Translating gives CASSIGLAGFHEQYF.

CDR3 residues: CASSLGRTAGNTIYF. In DNA, the CDR3 is TGCGCCAGCAGCTTGGGACGGACAGCAGGAAACACCATATATTTT. The V gene is TRBV5-1, the J gene TRBJ1-3; D is possibly TRBD1 (6 bases). This CDR3 spans 15 amino acids. The V gene's germline CDR1 is SGHRS and CDR2 YFSETQ. V gave up 0 bases and J gave up 4 bases, with 11 bases separating them.

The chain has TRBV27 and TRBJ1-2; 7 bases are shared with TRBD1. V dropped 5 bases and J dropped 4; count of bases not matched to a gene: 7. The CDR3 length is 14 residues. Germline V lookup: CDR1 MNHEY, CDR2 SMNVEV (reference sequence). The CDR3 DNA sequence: TGTGCCAGCAGTCCTACGGGACAGATCTATGGCTACACCTTC. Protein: CASSPTGQIYGYTF.